Shown below are 8 T cell receptor beta chains from a single sample sequenced in a study of T-cell memory formation after mild COVID-19. TCRdb used MiXCR to reprocess the 5' RACE reads, holding one entry per CDR3 protein. Among fewer than 350,000 distinct CDR3 sequences, over 7% were seen once, and the ten largest hold approximately 23%. The sequencing sample was made of PBMCs or a T cell subset sorted from them (not recorded which). Every receptor here comes from a man in his late teens or twenties who had mild COVID-19 (a few samples of this study predate the infection). Cell type and time point are not known.

The chain recombines TRBV21-1 with TRBJ2-7. TRBV21-1 is assigned pseudogene status. CDR3 size: 14 residues. This CDR3 reads CASSKGFDSYEQYV. CDR3 in DNA: TGTGCCAGCAGCAAGGGGTTCGACTCCTACGAGCAGTACGTC.

This clonotype has just a few counts. The rearrangement uses TRBV21-1 and TRBJ1-5; TRBD1 is the table's D call, not checked against the DNA. TRBV21-1 is shown as a pseudogene. The CDR3 spans 15 residues. CDR3 nucleotide sequence: TGTGCCAGCTTAAATGAGGGGACGGTCCATGGGCCCCAGCATTTT. Translating gives CASLNEGTVHGPQHF.

This clonotype has only a few counts. The chain couples TRBV4-2 to TRBJ2-5, with D uncertain. Germline CDR1 LGHNA, CDR2 YNFKEQ. V dropped 4 bases and J dropped 1 base, with 10 bases sitting between them. This CDR3 spans 14 amino acids. Written as DNA, the CDR3 is TGTGCCAGCAGCCCCGCAGCGCGCCAAGAGACCCAGTACTTC. It encodes CASSPAARQETQYF.

This clonotype showed up many times. This sequence joins TRBV18 and TRBJ2-2; perhaps TRBD2 as D (5 bases). This CDR3 comprises 14 residues. Between the trimmed V and J ends, which lost 7 bases and 3 bases, there was a span of 12 bases. Germline values: CDR1 KGHSH, CDR2 LQKENI. The CDR3 DNA reads TGTGCCAGCTACGATGGGAGAGACACCGGGGAGCTGTTTTTT. It codes for CASYDGRDTGELFF. The full variable domain, in which reference TRBV18 and TRBJ2-2 provide the parts outside the CDR3, is NAGVMQNPRHLVRRRGQEARLRCSPMKGHSHVYWYRQLPEEGLKFMVYLQKENIIDESGMPKERFSAEFPKEGPSILRIQQVVRGDSAAYFCASYDGRDTGELFFGEGSRLTVL.

This clonotype came up a few times. The CDR3 DNA follows: TGCGCCAGCAGCTTGAGTGGGGGCCAGGCAGATACGCAGTATTTT. Translation gives CASSLSGGQADTQYF. The chain links TRBV5-1 to TRBJ2-3; a weak D match, TRBD1 (6 bases). The CDR3 runs to 15 residues. Germline V gene lookup returns CDR1 SGHRS and CDR2 YFSETQ. With 1 base removed from V and 4 bases from J, the gap between germline ends came to 13 bases.

This clonotype has just a few counts. The chain uses TRBV6-9 and TRBJ2-6; the match to TRBD2 covers 7 bases. V was pared by 8 bases and J by 2 bases, with 18 bases of the junction left unmatched. The CDR3 has 19 amino acids. Germline V gene lookup returns CDR1 MNHGY and CDR2 SVAAGI. CDR3 protein: CASDPGGPAGFPGANVLTF. In nucleotides, the CDR3 is TGTGCCAGCGATCCGGGGGGACCAGCGGGTTTCCCTGGGGCCAACGTCCTGACTTTC.

There are many counts of this clonotype. V is TRBV16 and J is TRBJ2-1; D is possibly TRBD2 (5 bases). Germline CDR1 KGHSY, CDR2 FQNENV. The V and J ends lost 4 bases and 8 bases respectively, with 9 bases between them. The CDR3 contains 12 residues. CDR3 sequence reads: CASSPFGDEQFF. The DNA of the CDR3 is TGTGCCAGCAGCCCCTTCGGGGATGAGCAGTTCTTC.

This clonotype occurred many times. This chain connects TRBV28 to TRBJ2-7, with D possibly being TRBD1 (5 bases). V dropped 6 bases and J dropped 2 bases, with 11 bases sitting between them. CDR1 is MDHEN, CDR2 SYDVKM, per germline. This CDR3 has 13 amino acids. The CDR3 DNA follows: TGTGCCAGCAGCTGGGGCGGAGCCTACGAGCAGTACGTC. It yields the protein CASSWGGAYEQYV.